This TCR beta chain came from a study of OX40 agonist ivuxolimab in advanced cancers. Study-level background: Ivuxolimab, which patients received intravenously every 2 weeks, was dosed at 0.01 to 10 mg/kg. Cohort: approximately 83% men, mean age approximately 66, aged roughly 23 to 79.

Only in-frame clones appear in the TCRdb table, and some are missing; sequencing was by immunoSEQ multiplex PCR. The sample contains some 37,000 clones, approximately 79% of which appear only once. Trimming shortened V by 0 bases and J by 0 bases, and 16 bases separated the two germline ends. In germline, CDR1 is SGHRS, CDR2 YFSETQ. The CDR3 is made up of 18 amino acids. Study results and caveats: Specificity for antigen went undetermined in the expanded peripheral T cells. Among patients with partial responses at 0.1-3.0 mg/kg, clonal expansion was among the lowest.

Regarding this clone: What it binds is not known.

This specimen consisted of CD4+ or CD8+ T cells sorted from blood, obtained in a trial of the OX40 agonist ivuxolimab. The receptor's source is an adult with an advanced solid tumor such as melanoma, head and neck, liver or kidney cancer. The chain joins TRBV5-1 to TRBJ1-3; tentative D call: TRBD1 (5 bases). CDR3 DNA: TGCGCCAGCAGCTTGGACCCGGGACGGCCCAGCTCTGGAAACACCATATATTTT. This gives the protein CASSLDPGRPSSGNTIYF.